This TCR beta chain was captured by sequencing in a study of human T cells and chemical hapten exposure. In the study overall: From small differences in pooled library volume came most of the variation in per-sample TCR yields.

This clonotype came up a few times. The antigen is not known. Regarding the study as a whole: Among TCRs, those above 1 in 1000 frequency were unaffected by DPC sensitization.

The library tagged individual cDNA molecules with unique molecular identifiers. Via MiXCR, TCRdb re-called the 5' RACE reads, giving one row per CDR3 protein. This sample has about 80,000 distinct CDR3 sequences, with less than 20% found just once. From whole blood left unfractionated, total RNA was extracted. This clonotype was sampled from a female donor in good health.

CDR3 in amino acids: CAIKKSSGGQETQYF. In DNA, the CDR3 is TGTGCCATCAAAAAGTCTAGCGGGGGTCAGGAGACCCAGTACTTC. The J gene is TRBJ2-5, the V gene TRBV10-3; 10 bases are shared with TRBD2. From germline, CDR1 is ENHRY and CDR2 SYGVKD. CDR3 length: 15 amino acids. Trimming at V came to 7 bases and at J to 5 bases, leaving 10 bases not matched to a gene.